This T cell receptor beta chain was obtained from a study of blood T cell repertoires in COVID-19. Study information: Both acute and convalescent COVID-19 samples were obtained from the United States, Italy and Spain. T cells, B-cell-depleted T cells, or PBMCs supplied cDNA or gDNA.

In the source study's methods: It was from reference gene primer amplification that nucleated cell counts were estimated. TCRdb's table, derived via immunoSEQ multiplex PCR, lists solely in-frame clones and lacks some. For V, J and clone size, that table is used; D and trimming come from the DNA. Here the sample spans 650,000 to 800,000 clones, about 90% being singletons. The CDR3 has 17 amino acids. J was trimmed by 0 bases and V by 2 bases; bases with no gene match: 7. CDR1 GTSNPN and CDR2 SVGIG come from the germline V gene (reference sequence). Sequencing was performed on peripheral blood. The chain has TRBV30 and TRBJ1-6, with 7 bases matching TRBD1. This TCR derives from a woman in her late teens or twenties with acute or convalescent COVID-19. The CDR3: CAWSPTRDSSYNSPLHF. The CDR3 DNA reads TGTGCCTGGAGTCCCACCCGGGACAGCTCCTATAATTCACCCCTCCACTTT.